Below, 25 T cell receptor beta chains from the same sample are listed, as sequenced in a study of radiotherapy plus CTLA-4 blockade in lung cancer. Using immunoSEQ multiplex PCR, the repertoire was profiled, and TCRdb retains in-frame clones only, with some absent. The sample contains 70,000 to 100,000 clones, around 87% of which appear only once. The sequencing used peripheral blood, collected from a patient treated with radiotherapy plus ipilimumab. These TCRs come from a human donor with non-small cell lung cancer who had a partial response to radiotherapy plus ipilimumab.

This chain links TRBV28 with TRBJ1-5, with D unresolved. The CDR3 is 14 amino acids. CDR1 and CDR2 (germline): MDHEN, SYDVKM. The V gene lost 5 bases and the J gene lost 0 bases, with 8 bases spanning the gap. CDR3: CASSGHPSNQPQHF. As DNA, the CDR3 is TGTGCCAGCAGTGGCCACCCTAGCAATCAGCCCCAGCATTTT.

In this sample, this clone turned up once. The rearrangement uses TRBV19 and TRBJ1-4; the D is unclear. Trimming took 4 bases from V and 0 from J, leaving 9 bases between them. Germline V CDR1 and CDR2: LNHDA, SQIVND (reference sequence). The CDR3 sequence is 15 residues long. The CDR3 is CASSSSGSTNEKLFF. The CDR3 nucleotides are TGTGCCAGTAGTAGTTCAGGCTCAACTAATGAAAAACTGTTTTTT. The complete variable domain, with remaining parts taken from reference TRBV19 and TRBJ1-4, reads DGGITQSPKYLFRKEGQNVTLSCEQNLNHDAMYWYRQDPGQGLRLIYYSQIVNDFQKGDIAEGYSVSREKKESFPLTVTSAQKNPTAFYLCASSSSGSTNEKLFFGSGTQLSVL.

The genes are TRBV4-3 and TRBJ1-6; TRBD1 matches at 7 bases. Germline V gene data show CDR1 as LGHNA and CDR2 as YSLEER. Trimming removed 4 bases from V and 4 bases from J; junction bases left unmatched: 4. The CDR3 loop spans 15 amino acids. The CDR3 DNA reads as TGCGCCAGCAGCCCAACGGGACAGTATAATTCACCCCTCCACTTT. Translation gives CASSPTGQYNSPLHF.

V and J are TRBV5-4 and TRBJ2-3, with D perhaps TRBD2 (6 bases). The CDR3 has 15 amino acids. Deletions cut 0 bases from V and 2 bases from J, with 10 bases between. In germline, CDR1 is SGHNT, CDR2 YYREEE (reference sequence). CDR3 bases: TGTGCCAGCAGCTTGGACGGGGGAGTCACAGATACGCAGTATTTT. Translation gives CASSLDGGVTDTQYF.

The chain combines TRBV5-4 with TRBJ2-7; 10 nucleotides line up with TRBD1. Per the germline V gene, CDR1 is SGHNT and CDR2 is YYREEE (reference sequence). Trimming cost V 4 bases and J 5 bases; bases outside gene matches: 6. This CDR3 has 14 residues. The CDR3 DNA sequence: TGTGCCAGCAGCCCGAGACAGGGGGCACACGAGCAGTACTTC. The encoded protein is CASSPRQGAHEQYF.

This chain links TRBV5-4 with TRBJ2-5; D is perhaps TRBD2 (6 bases). The end of the DNA is better explained by TRBJ2-7, so the J call may be wrong. The CDR3 spans 15 residues. CDR1 is SGHNT and CDR2 is YYREEE in the germline V gene (reference sequence). In DNA, the CDR3 is TGTGCCAGCAGCACGGGGGTAGCGGAGGCCTACGAGCAGTACTTC. Residues: CASSTGVAEAYEQYF.

The chain employs TRBV5-6 and TRBJ1-1; D unclear. The CDR3 spans 15 residues. Trimming took 1 base from V and 0 from J, leaving 10 bases between them. Germline V gene lookup returns CDR1 SGHDT and CDR2 YYEEEE. CDR3 sequence (DNA): TGTGCCAGCAGCTTGTTTGGAGGCATGAACACTGAAGCTTTCTTT. Translation gives CASSLFGGMNTEAFF.

The chain couples TRBV11-3 to TRBJ2-1; TRBD1 is a possible D gene (5 bases). The V end lost 5 bases, the J end lost 5 bases, and 10 bases lay between the germline ends. This CDR3 region has 13 residues. The germline gives CDR1 SGHNT, CDR2 YENEEA. The CDR3 bases are TGTGCCAGCAGCCAAACAGGTAACAATGAGCAGTTCTTC. It translates to CASSQTGNNEQFF.

The rearrangement uses TRBV28 and TRBJ1-6, with D hard to call. The germline V and J ends were trimmed by 1 base and 0 bases, with 4 bases remaining between them. CDR3 length: 15 residues. CDR1 is MDHEN, CDR2 SYDVKM, per germline. The CDR3 loop reads CASSLYSSYNSPLHF. For the CDR3, the DNA is TGTGCCAGCAGTTTATACAGCTCCTATAATTCACCCCTCCACTTT.

This clone was seen more than once but under ten times. The chain combines TRBV19 with TRBJ1-1; the D is unclear. The CDR3 totals 12 residues. V lost 7 bases and J lost 4, with 10 bases in between. Per the germline V gene, CDR1 is LNHDA and CDR2 is SQIVND (reference sequence). The CDR3 loop is CASKGVRTEAFF. The CDR3 DNA reads TGTGCCAGTAAGGGAGTTCGCACTGAAGCTTTCTTT.

The chain links TRBV28 to TRBJ2-5; 9 bases fit TRBD1. CDR3 length equals 17 residues. J lost 0 bases, V lost 5 bases, and 10 bases had no gene match. The germline V gene encodes CDR1 MDHEN and CDR2 SYDVKM. CDR3 protein: CASSPRWDREYQETQYF. DNA for the CDR3: TGTGCCAGCAGTCCGAGGTGGGACAGGGAGTACCAAGAGACCCAGTACTTC.

This chain joins TRBV4-3 and TRBJ2-1, with a weak D call TRBD2 (6 bases). Trimming pared 0 bases from V and 0 bases from J, leaving 21 bases between. This CDR3 has 20 amino acids. The germline CDR1 and CDR2 sequences are LGHNA and YSLEER. CDR3 sequence reads: CASSQDERVTGPSSYNEQFF. CDR3 in DNA: TGCGCCAGCAGCCAAGACGAGCGGGTCACCGGGCCCAGCTCCTACAATGAGCAGTTCTTC.

V usage is TRBV5-1 and J usage is TRBJ1-1, with 7 nucleotides matching TRBD1. After removal of 4 bases from V and 7 bases from J, the junction contained 10 bases not matched to a gene. The length of the CDR3 is 14 residues. Germline V CDR1 and CDR2: SGHRS, YFSETQ. CDR3 in amino acids: CASSPGTDYREAFF. DNA for the CDR3: TGCGCCAGCAGCCCCGGGACAGATTATCGTGAAGCTTTCTTT.

The chain carries TRBV4-1 and TRBJ2-5; D possibly corresponds to TRBD2 (6 bases). Germline V CDR1 and CDR2: MGHRA, YSYEKL. Trimming took off 1 base at V and 5 bases at J, with 14 bases between the two ends. The CDR3 contains 15 residues. CDR3 nucleotide sequence: TGCGCCAGCAGCCAAGGGGGCCGCGGGACTGAGACCCAGTACTTC. Residues: CASSQGGRGTETQYF.

The chain joins TRBV2 to TRBJ1-5; 9 bases map to TRBD1. This CDR3 has 13 amino acids. With 10 bases clipped from V and 7 bases from J, the junction kept 8 bases outside the gene matches. Germline CDR1 and CDR2: SNHLY and FYNNEI. CDR3 in amino acids: CATTGDRAQPQHF. As DNA, the CDR3 is TGTGCCACTACAGGGGACAGGGCCCAGCCCCAGCATTTT. Filled out from reference TRBV2 and TRBJ1-5, the complete variable domain reads EPEVTQTPSHQVTQMGQEVILRCVPISNHLYFYWYRQILGQKVEFLVSFYNNEISEKSEIFDDQFSVERPDGSNFTLKIRSTKLEDSAMYFCATTGDRAQPQHFGDGTRLSIL.

This clone has a single count. V and J are TRBV5-1 and TRBJ2-7; D not resolved. Trimming shortened V by 7 bases and J by 3 bases, and 11 bases separated the two germline ends. Germline CDR1 SGHRS, CDR2 YFSETQ. The CDR3 is made up of 12 amino acids. The CDR3 DNA reads as TGCGCCAGCGGCAAGGCGGACTACGAGCAGTACTTC. It specifies CASGKADYEQYF.

This clone was observed a few times. The chain carries TRBV5-1 and TRBJ1-1; D gene ambiguous. Trimming took off 1 base at V and 1 base at J, with 8 bases between the two ends. This CDR3 region has 14 residues. Germline V lookup: CDR1 SGHRS, CDR2 YFSETQ. The CDR3 loop is CASSLPLSNTEAFF. CDR3 in DNA: TGCGCCAGCAGCTTGCCCTTATCGAACACTGAAGCTTTCTTT.

The V and J genes are TRBV6-5 and TRBJ1-2; D might be TRBD1 (5 bases). This CDR3 region has 14 residues. The germline gives CDR1 MNHEY, CDR2 SVGAGI. The V and J ends lost 6 bases and 3 bases respectively, with 14 bases between them. CDR3 region: CASRSGGSDYGYTF. The CDR3 coding sequence is TGTGCCAGCAGGAGTGGGGGGTCGGACTATGGCTACACCTTC.

As to this clone: Other DNA sequences in this sample translate to the same CDR3. The rearrangement links TRBV6-1 to TRBJ1-1, with 9 bases fitting TRBD1. CDR3 size: 14 residues. Germline CDR1 reads MNHNS; CDR2 reads SASEGT. V gave up 3 bases and J gave up 3 bases; unmatched junction bases: 2. CDR3 protein: CASSEDRGDTEAFF. CDR3 DNA sequence: TGTGCCAGCAGTGAGGACAGGGGTGACACTGAAGCTTTCTTT.

This clone has more than one count but fewer than ten. The chain joins TRBV28 to TRBJ1-2, with 9 positions matching TRBD1. Trimming cost V 7 bases and J 4 bases; bases outside gene matches: 1. The CDR3 consists of 12 residues. Germline CDR1 and CDR2: MDHEN and SYDVKM. CDR3 nucleotide sequence: TGTGCCAGCAAGACAGGGGGCTATGGCTACACCTTC. Protein product: CASKTGGYGYTF.

This clone came up a few times. The chain links TRBV5-4 to TRBJ2-3; 11 positions agree with TRBD2. Looked up from germline, CDR1 is SGHNT and CDR2 is YYREEE (reference sequence). This CDR3 has 17 amino acids. The trim removed 0 bases at V and 2 bases at J, leaving 5 bases unmatched. CDR3 in amino acids: CASSLGLAGGLTDTQYF. Here the CDR3 DNA reads TGTGCCAGCAGCTTGGGTCTAGCGGGAGGACTCACAGATACGCAGTATTTT.

This clone was seen only once. The CDR3 is CASSLDGRSADTQYF. CDR3 in DNA: TGTGCCAGCAGCTTAGACGGTCGGAGCGCAGATACGCAGTATTTT. V usage is TRBV13 and J usage is TRBJ2-3; D unclear. Trimming pared 1 base from V and 4 bases from J, leaving 12 bases between. CDR3 length: 15 amino acids. The germline V gene has CDR1 PRHDT and CDR2 FYEKMQ (reference sequence).

The rearrangement joins TRBV19 to TRBJ1-2; 9 nucleotides match TRBD1. The CDR3 extends over 12 amino acids. The germline V gene encodes CDR1 LNHDA and CDR2 SQIVND (reference sequence). Trimming removed 7 bases from V and 6 bases from J; junction bases left unmatched: 3. The CDR3 region has the DNA TGTGCCAGTATTGGGACAGGGAATGGCTACACCTTC. Its translation: CASIGTGNGYTF.

In its sample, this clone was seen a few times. The chain recombines TRBV7-3 with TRBJ2-6; TRBD1 matches 11 bases. Trimming at V came to 0 bases and at J to 0 bases, leaving 4 bases not matched to a gene. Germline CDR1 reads SGHTA; CDR2 reads FQGTGA. This CDR3 comprises 19 residues. The CDR3 DNA follows: TGTGCCAGCAGCTTAACTAGGACAGGGGGCCCCTCTGGGGCCAACGTCCTGACTTTC. This encodes CASSLTRTGGPSGANVLTF.

V is TRBV4-3 and J is TRBJ2-1; D possibly corresponds to TRBD1 (6 bases). The V end was cut by 0 bases, the J end by 0 bases, with 12 bases between. The V gene's germline CDR1 is LGHNA and CDR2 YSLEER. The CDR3 spans 17 residues. For the CDR3, the DNA is TGCGCCAGCAGCCAAGATCGTGGGGGCCGCTCCTACAATGAGCAGTTCTTC. Protein: CASSQDRGGRSYNEQFF.